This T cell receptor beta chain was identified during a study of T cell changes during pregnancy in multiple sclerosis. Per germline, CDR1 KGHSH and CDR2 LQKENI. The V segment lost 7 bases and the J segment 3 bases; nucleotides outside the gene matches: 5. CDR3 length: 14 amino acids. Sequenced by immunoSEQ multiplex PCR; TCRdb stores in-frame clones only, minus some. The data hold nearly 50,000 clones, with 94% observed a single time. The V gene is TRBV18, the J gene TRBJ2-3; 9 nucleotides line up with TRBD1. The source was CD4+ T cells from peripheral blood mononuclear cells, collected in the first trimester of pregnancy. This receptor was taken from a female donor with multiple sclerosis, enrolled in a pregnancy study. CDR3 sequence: CASLTGTGTDTQYF. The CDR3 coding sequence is TGTGCCAGCTTGACCGGGACAGGGACAGATACGCAGTATTTT.